The rows below give T cell receptor beta chains drawn from one sample of a study of T-cell memory formation after mild COVID-19. TCRdb passed the 5' RACE reads through MiXCR, listing each CDR3 protein once. The repertoire holds approximately 450,000 distinct CDR3 sequences, with 15% to 20% as singletons. Sample: PBMCs or a T cell subset sorted from them (not recorded which). The receptor set was obtained from an adult woman who had mild COVID-19 (a few samples of this study predate the infection). Cell type and time point are not known. Each CDR3 is given with its conserved first and last residue. Fields, in order: V gene, clone size, CDR3 protein. Some rows have no size entry. The others give once, few or many, or a class for an expanded clone.

TRBV6-5	few	CASSYFQTELSGNTIYF
TRBV29-1	.	CSVMRDNAYEQYF
TRBV5-1	few	CASSPDLGAMNTGELFF
TRBV4-3	.	CASSIDTGTTDTQYF
TRBV11-3	once	CASSPHSWGHQQETQYF
TRBV7-7	.	CASSLGLGQADTQYF
TRBV7-9	.	CASSPGYTEREKLFF
TRBV5-1	many	CASSTGSPPKQYF
TRBV7-6	.	CASSSLAGGRGDTQYF
TRBV27	few	CASSFERYNEQFF
TRBV4-2	.	CASSQARLSYTDTQYF
TRBV10-3	.	CAIRGTGSPYEQYF
TRBV6-2/TRBV6-3	few	CAIPPGQFNSPLHF
TRBV2	many	CASSIQGASTDTQYF
TRBV19	.	CASPQGTEAFF